These 24 T cell receptor beta chains came from one sample sequenced in a study of shared clonotypes between healthy human individuals. Using immunoSEQ multiplex PCR, the repertoire was profiled, and TCRdb retains in-frame clones only, with some absent. The repertoire holds fewer than 1.8 million clones, with just under 99% as singletons. What was sequenced was naive CD4+ T cells sorted from blood. Subset: CD45RA+ positively selected. The receptor set was obtained from a man aged 25 to 40 in good health.

Written as DNA, the CDR3 is TGCAGCGTTGCCCTAGCGGCCCCCTATGAGCAGTTCTTC. This codes for CSVALAAPYEQFF. This chain links TRBV29-1 with TRBJ2-1, with 7 bases aligning to TRBD2. CDR3 length: 13 residues. The junction had 8 bases not matched to a gene; V was cut back by 4 bases and J by 8 bases. Germline lookup yields CDR1 SQVTM and CDR2 ANQGSEA.

The CDR3 DNA reads as TGTGCCAGCAGTTTAGGAGGCAGGTCATACCGGGCGTACGAGCAGTACTTC. Amino acids: CASSLGGRSYRAYEQYF. The chain is built from TRBV27 and TRBJ2-7; TRBD2 is a possible D gene (5 bases). The CDR3 is 17 residues long. V lost 2 bases, J lost 4 bases, and 21 bases lay in between. CDR1 is MNHEY, CDR2 SMNVEV, per germline (reference sequence).

This chain links TRBV6-1 with TRBJ2-1, with 9 bases aligning to TRBD1. The V gene end was trimmed by 4 bases and the J gene end by 7 bases; junction bases not matched to a gene: 8. This CDR3 is built from 15 residues. Looked up from germline, CDR1 is MNHNS and CDR2 is SASEGT. CDR3 loop: CASSGGQGNGNEQFF. CDR3 nucleotide sequence: TGTGCCAGCAGTGGAGGACAGGGGAACGGTAATGAGCAGTTCTTC.

The V gene is TRBV4-1, the J gene TRBJ2-3; maybe TRBD2 (5 bases). This CDR3 has 15 residues. Germline CDR1 is MGHRA and CDR2 is YSYEKL. V lost 2 bases and J 1 base, leaving 10 bases between the germline ends. For the CDR3, the DNA is TGCGCCAGCAGCCAACTCCGGGGTCGCACAGATACGCAGTATTTT. Its protein product is CASSQLRGRTDTQYF.

The chain couples TRBV30 to TRBJ2-3, with TRBD2 as a possible D gene (5 bases). This CDR3 region has 16 residues. Trimming took 5 bases from V and 3 from J, leaving 21 bases between them. Germline V gene data show CDR1 as GTSNPN and CDR2 as SVGIG (reference sequence). The DNA for the CDR3 is TGTGCCTGGGGGAGTCCAGTGGGAGTAGGGACAGATACGCAGTATTTT. Protein sequence: CAWGSPVGVGTDTQYF. The full variable domain, in which reference TRBV30 and TRBJ2-3 provide the parts outside the CDR3, is SQTIHQWPATLVQPVGSPLSLECTVEGTSNPNLYWYRQAAGRGLQLLFYSVGIGQISSEVPQNLSASRPQDRQFILSSKKLLLSDSGFYLCAWGSPVGVGTDTQYFGPGTRLTVL.

This chain connects TRBV7-2 to TRBJ2-6; the D is unclear. V shed 1 base and J shed 2 bases, with 3 bases lying between them. The length of the CDR3 is 14 residues. The germline CDR1 and CDR2 sequences are SGHTA and FQGNSA. The CDR3, as DNA: TGTGCCAGCAGCTTAGGGGCTGGGGCCAACGTCCTGACTTTC. Its translation: CASSLGAGANVLTF.

V gene TRBV18 combines with J gene TRBJ2-7; D gene ambiguous. The length of the CDR3 is 15 residues. Per germline, CDR1 KGHSH and CDR2 LQKENI. Trimming took off 0 bases at V and 3 bases at J, with 12 bases between the two ends. The CDR3 DNA sequence: TGTGCCAGCTCACCACCGTCAAACCTTTACTACGAGCAGTACTTC. Amino acid sequence: CASSPPSNLYYEQYF.

V and J are TRBV6-1 and TRBJ2-7; perhaps TRBD2 as D (6 bases). V was pared by 7 bases and J by 0 bases, with 13 bases between. The CDR3 is 14 residues long. The germline CDR1 and CDR2 sequences are MNHNS and SASEGT. The CDR3 bases are TGTGCCAGCACTCGTAGCGGTTTCTCCTACGAGCAGTACTTC. Translating it yields CASTRSGFSYEQYF.

Only one count was recorded for this clone. Additional DNA sequences in this sample encode the identical CDR3. The chain is built from TRBV5-1 and TRBJ1-1; weak D call: TRBD1 (6 bases). The CDR3 has 12 residues. Germline CDR1 reads SGHRS; CDR2 reads YFSETQ. V was trimmed by 3 bases and J by 4 bases, leaving 7 bases between them. This chain's CDR3 is CASSSQGTEAFF. CDR3 bases: TGCGCCAGCAGCTCACAGGGCACTGAAGCTTTCTTT. Together with reference TRBV5-1 and TRBJ1-1, the CDR3 gives the full variable domain: KAGVTQTPRYLIKTRGQQVTLSCSPISGHRSVSWYQQTPGQGLQFLFEYFSETQRNKGNFPGRFSGRQFSNSRSEMNVSTLELGDSALYLCASSSQGTEAFFGQGTRLTVV.

This rearrangement joins TRBV30 to TRBJ1-1; D call uncertain. The V gene lost 8 bases and the J gene lost 4 bases, with 20 bases spanning the gap. The CDR3 is 14 residues long. Germline CDR1 reads GTSNPN; CDR2 reads SVGIG (reference sequence). This chain's CDR3 is CAASVWRVGTEAFF. CDR3 DNA sequence: TGTGCCGCCTCCGTTTGGCGGGTGGGCACTGAAGCTTTCTTT.

V is TRBV21-1 and J is TRBJ2-5. TRBV21-1 is deemed a pseudogene. The CDR3 consists of 16 residues. The chain's CDR3 is CASSKELVGPQETQYF. The CDR3 DNA sequence: TGTGCCAGCAGCAAAGAGCTCGTAGGACCGCAAGAGACCCAGTACTTC.

The chain combines TRBV7-9 with TRBJ2-1; D is possibly TRBD1 (6 bases). This CDR3 contains 14 residues. Germline CDR1 reads SEHNR; CDR2 reads FQNEAQ (reference sequence). The V end lost 8 bases, the J end lost 6 bases, and 17 bases lay between the germline ends. CDR3 in amino acids: CASGFRGYVNEQFF. Here the CDR3 DNA reads TGTGCCAGCGGGTTCAGGGGATACGTCAATGAGCAGTTCTTC.

The rearrangement links TRBV19 to TRBJ2-1; tentative D call: TRBD2 (5 bases). Germline assignment: CDR1 LNHDA and CDR2 SQIVND (reference sequence). The CDR3 has 15 amino acids. V was shortened by 0 bases and J by 5 bases, with 11 bases between the two germline ends. This chain's CDR3 is CASSIDLRRDNEQFF. CDR3 nucleotide sequence: TGTGCCAGTAGTATAGATCTACGGCGGGACAATGAGCAGTTCTTC. Supplemented by reference TRBV19 and TRBJ2-1, the full variable domain reads DGGITQSPKYLFRKEGQNVTLSCEQNLNHDAMYWYRQDPGQGLRLIYYSQIVNDFQKGDIAEGYSVSREKKESFPLTVTSAQKNPTAFYLCASSIDLRRDNEQFFGPGTRLTVL.

The chain is built from TRBV18 and TRBJ2-7, with 7 bases fitting TRBD1. The V gene's germline CDR1 is KGHSH and CDR2 LQKENI. There are 11 residues in the CDR3. The junction had 3 bases not matched to a gene; V was cut back by 8 bases and J by 5 bases. CDR3 sequence: CASTTGDEQYF. The DNA for the CDR3 is TGTGCCAGCACCACAGGGGACGAGCAGTACTTC.

This clone showed up just a few times. This chain joins TRBV18 and TRBJ1-2; 8 bases map to TRBD1. The germline V gene has CDR1 KGHSH and CDR2 LQKENI. The trim removed 3 bases at V and 8 bases at J, leaving 8 bases unmatched. This CDR3 spans 14 amino acids. For the CDR3, the DNA is TGTGCCAGCTCACCCCCCCGCGACAGGGGAGGCTACACCTTC. It encodes CASSPPRDRGGYTF.

Worth noting for this clone: Other DNA sequences in the same sample also yield this CDR3. The V and J genes are TRBV18 and TRBJ2-5, with D hard to call. Germline V gives CDR1 KGHSH, CDR2 LQKENI. This CDR3 spans 13 amino acids. Between the trimmed V and J ends, which lost 3 bases and 1 base, there was a span of 6 bases. CDR3: CASSPTLQETQYF. The CDR3 DNA reads TGTGCCAGCTCACCGACGCTCCAAGAGACCCAGTACTTC.

The chain links TRBV28 to TRBJ1-4; TRBD1 is a possible D gene (5 bases). The CDR3 consists of 14 residues. With 8 bases removed from V and 13 bases from J, the gap between germline ends came to 23 bases. Germline V CDR1 and CDR2: MDHEN, SYDVKM. This CDR3 is CASGTGLSGGRLFF. The DNA of the CDR3 is TGTGCCAGCGGTACGGGACTCTCCGGCGGGCGACTGTTTTTT.

The chain carries TRBV9 and TRBJ2-3; tentatively, D is TRBD2 (5 bases). Germline assignment: CDR1 SGDLS and CDR2 YYNGEE. The CDR3 loop spans 13 amino acids. Between the trimmed V and J ends, which lost 4 bases and 7 bases, there was a span of 13 bases. The CDR3 is CASSLKDWNTQYF. The DNA of the CDR3 is TGTGCCAGCAGCCTCAAGGACTGGAATACGCAGTATTTT.

The genes are TRBV15 and TRBJ1-1; D not resolved. The CDR3 runs 15 residues. V was clipped by 0 bases and J by 1 base, with 9 bases between them. Per the germline V gene, CDR1 is LNHNV and CDR2 is YYDKDF (reference sequence). CDR3 coding DNA: TGTGCCACCAGCAGAGAAGCGGGTCCGAACACTGAAGCTTTCTTT. Its translation: CATSREAGPNTEAFF. Full variable domain (remainder filled in from reference TRBV15 and TRBJ1-1): DAMVIQNPRYQVTQFGKPVTLSCSQTLNHNVMYWYQQKSSQAPKLLFHYYDKDFNNEADTPDNFQSRRPNTSFCFLDIRSPGLGDTAMYLCATSREAGPNTEAFFGQGTRLTVV.

About this clone itself: Additional DNA sequences in this sample encode the identical CDR3. The chain recombines TRBV5-4 with TRBJ2-7, with 7 bases fitting TRBD2. The V gene's germline CDR1 is SGHNT and CDR2 YYREEE (reference sequence). The CDR3 contains 14 residues. Unmatched junction bases numbered 3, after V lost 2 bases and J lost 1 base. DNA for the CDR3: TGTGCCAGCAGCTTAGCCGGGAGGTCCTACGAGCAGTACTTC. Its protein product is CASSLAGRSYEQYF.

This sequence joins TRBV16 and TRBJ2-1; no clear D gene. Germline V gene lookup returns CDR1 KGHSY and CDR2 FQNENV. V was pared by 6 bases and J by 8 bases, with 11 bases between. This CDR3 comprises 12 residues. The CDR3 bases are TGTGCCAGCAGTCGGTTAAACCATGAGCAGTTCTTC. Translation gives CASSRLNHEQFF.

The genes are TRBV7-6 and TRBJ2-7; tentative D call: TRBD1 (9 bases). V lost 5 bases and J 4 bases, leaving 33 bases between the germline ends. Germline CDR1 SGHVS, CDR2 FNYEAQ. This CDR3 is 20 amino acids long. CDR3 nucleotides: TGTGCCAGCAGCAAATGGCCGACAGGGGGAGGTAGCGGGAAACAGTACGAGCAGTACTTC. It specifies CASSKWPTGGGSGKQYEQYF.

The V gene is TRBV2, the J gene TRBJ2-3; the D gene is possibly TRBD1 (5 bases). The CDR3 extends over 14 amino acids. The V end was cut by 7 bases, the J end by 3 bases, with 14 bases between. Germline loops: CDR1 SNHLY, CDR2 FYNNEI. Here the CDR3 reads CASTPRQQTDTQYF. In DNA, the CDR3 is TGTGCCAGCACCCCCCGACAGCAGACAGATACGCAGTATTTT.

This clone was observed once. The V gene is TRBV27, the J gene TRBJ2-7; 7 bases are shared with TRBD1. Germline trimming cut 8 bases from V and 2 bases from J; bases unmatched to any gene: 12. The CDR3 is 15 amino acids. The V gene's germline CDR1 is MNHEY and CDR2 SMNVEV (reference sequence). CDR3 sequence (DNA): TGTGCCAGCCGAACCCCGGGACAGACAACCTACGAGCAGTACTTC. Amino acids: CASRTPGQTTYEQYF.